These T cell receptor beta chains were read from a single sample in a study of regulatory T cells in long-lasting Graves disease. TCRdb called the multiplex PCR reads again in MiXCR, with one record for every CDR3 protein. The sample includes about 460,000 distinct CDR3 sequences, 12% to 15% of them seen just once. The data also belong to a second study, concerning T cells in Graves' hyperthyroidism and ophthalmopathy.

The sample in question was peripheral blood mononuclear cells (PBMCs), obtained at new diagnosis, from a patient treated with antithyroid drugs. Every receptor here comes from a woman between 45 and 60 years old with Graves disease. Both conserved end residues are part of each CDR3. A D gene is named only where the DNA matches it firmly. Size is omitted from some rows. Given values are once, few, many or a class for expanded clones.

V,size,D,J,CDR3,DNA
TRBV7-3,many,TRBD2,TRBJ2-3,CASSPTSGVTDTQYF,TGTGCCAGCAGCCCAACTAGCGGGGTCACAGATACGCAGTATTTT
TRBV19,NA,TRBD1,TRBJ1-2,CASSIAPGQGYGYTF,TGTGCCAGTAGTATAGCCCCGGGACAGGGGTATGGCTACACCTTC
TRBV5-1,NA,TRBD2,TRBJ2-1,CASSLGAGVSNEQFF,TGCGCCAGCAGCTTGGGCGCGGGAGTAAGCAATGAGCAGTTCTTC
TRBV28,NA,TRBD2,TRBJ2-3,CASSSASLAGAGDTQYF,TGTGCCAGCAGCTCCGCCTCACTAGCGGGAGCGGGAGATACGCAGTATTTT
TRBV20-1,NA,NA,TRBJ2-7,CSASHSYEQYF,TGCAGTGCTAGTCATAGCTACGAGCAGTACTTC
TRBV4-2,many,NA,TRBJ2-3,CASSQGLGVVSDTQYF,TGTGCCAGCAGCCAAGGACTAGGGGTTGTGTCAGATACGCAGTATTTT
TRBV28,many,NA,TRBJ2-7,CASRRAGDSYEQYF,TGTGCCAGCAGGAGGGCAGGCGACTCCTACGAGCAGTACTTC
TRBV28,many,NA,TRBJ2-4,CASSPDMGIQYF,TGTGCCAGCAGCCCCGACATGGGCATTCAGTACTTC
TRBV20-1,many,TRBD2,TRBJ2-1,CSAGGLAGEGNYNEQFF,TGCAGTGCTGGTGGACTAGCGGGAGAAGGTAACTACAATGAGCAGTTCTTC
TRBV24-1,NA,NA,TRBJ2-1,CATSDLQGLGEQFF,TGTGCCACCAGTGATTTACAGGGACTTGGGGAGCAGTTCTTC
TRBV13,many,NA,TRBJ2-1,CASSLTREQFF,TGTGCCAGCAGCTTAACTCGTGAGCAGTTCTTC
TRBV29-1,few,TRBD2,TRBJ2-7,CSVRTSVAEQYF,TGCAGCGTAAGGACTAGCGTAGCCGAGCAGTACTTC
TRBV18,many,TRBD2,TRBJ2-1,CASLVGLAGVYNEQFF,TGTGCCAGCCTTGTCGGACTAGCGGGAGTTTACAATGAGCAGTTCTTC
TRBV7-9,many,TRBD1,TRBJ2-7,CASSLVQGLDEQYF,TGTGCCAGCAGCTTAGTACAGGGGCTAGACGAGCAGTACTTC
TRBV28,few,TRBD1,TRBJ2-7,CASRGQISSYEQYF,TGTGCCAGCAGGGGACAGATTTCCTCCTACGAGCAGTACTTC
TRBV11-2,many,NA,TRBJ2-6,CASSSSLGAGANVLTF,TGTGCCAGCAGCTCTAGTTTAGGGGCTGGGGCCAACGTCCTGACTTTC
TRBV10-2,few,TRBD2,TRBJ2-3,CASKTSGYTDTQYF,TGCGCCAGCAAGACTAGCGGGTATACAGATACGCAGTATTTT
TRBV28,many,NA,TRBJ2-1,CASSLYQGRNEQFF,TGTGCCAGCAGTTTATACCAGGGTAGGAATGAGCAGTTCTTC
TRBV3-1,many,NA,TRBJ1-5,CASSQTHNQPQHF,TGTGCCAGCAGCCAAACGCACAATCAGCCCCAGCATTTT
TRBV15,few,NA,TRBJ2-3,CATSRGQPFTDTQYF,TGTGCCACCAGCAGAGGACAGCCATTCACAGATACGCAGTATTTT
TRBV18,few,TRBD2,TRBJ2-2,CASSQAGTSGTGELFF,TGTGCCAGCTCACAGGCCGGGACTAGCGGGACCGGGGAGCTGTTTTTT
TRBV24-1,many,NA,TRBJ2-1,CATSDLGQSSYNEQFF,TGTGCCACCAGTGATTTGGGGCAAAGCTCCTACAATGAGCAGTTCTTC
TRBV18,many,TRBD2,TRBJ2-7,CASSPGEGPLDEQYF,TGTGCCAGCTCACCAGGGGAGGGGCCCTTGGACGAGCAGTACTTC
TRBV7-6,many,NA,TRBJ1-4,CASSLSGFRAEKLFF,TGTGCCAGCAGCTTATCCGGCTTCAGGGCAGAAAAACTGTTTTTT
TRBV6-1,many,NA,TRBJ2-7,CASRPLSSGHYEQYF,TGTGCCAGCAGACCATTATCGAGCGGACACTACGAGCAGTACTTC
TRBV5-1,many,NA,TRBJ2-1,CASSLSRDKSNEQFF,TGCGCCAGCAGCTTATCCCGGGACAAGAGCAATGAGCAGTTCTTC
TRBV2,few,NA,TRBJ2-1,CASSARARYNEQFF,TGTGCCAGCAGTGCCAGGGCTAGATACAATGAGCAGTTCTTC
TRBV2,NA,NA,TRBJ2-6,CASASDYSGANVLTF,TGTGCCAGCGCTAGCGATTACTCTGGGGCCAACGTCCTGACTTTC
TRBV7-8,few,NA,TRBJ2-7,CASSAYRTAVYEQYF,TGTGCCAGCAGCGCCTATCGGACGGCAGTCTACGAGCAGTACTTC
TRBV6-1,many,NA,TRBJ1-2,CASRVGVMDGYTF,TGTGCCAGCCGGGTGGGAGTTATGGATGGCTACACCTTC